A selection of T cell receptor beta chains follows, all from one sample in a study of a mutant IDH1 vaccine in newly diagnosed glioma. Assay used: immunoSEQ multiplex PCR; TCRdb lists only in-frame clones, some missing. The sample has 98,000 or so clones, 85% to 90% seen once; the top ten hold less than 0.65%. The sample here was PBMCs, taken from a glioma patient treated with radiotherapy, temozolomide or both. These receptors came from a woman between 45 and 60 years old with glioma. Both conserved end residues are part of each CDR3. A D gene is named only where the DNA matches it firmly. Clone size is shown for a subset of rows, as once, few, many or a class of expanded clone.

clone_size: .; j_call: TRBJ1-1; v_call: TRBV5-5; d_call: .; cdr3_nt: TGTGCCAGCAGCCCCATGGGCCACGCGTCAACTGAAGCTTTCTTT; cdr3_aa: CASSPMGHASTEAFF
clone_size: .; j_call: TRBJ2-7; v_call: TRBV19; d_call: TRBD2; cdr3_nt: TGTGCCAGTAGTCCCCGAGGGGGTAGCGGGAGTTACGAGCAGTACTTC; cdr3_aa: CASSPRGGSGSYEQYF
clone_size: .; j_call: TRBJ1-3; v_call: TRBV6-5; d_call: .; cdr3_nt: TGTGCCAGCAGTTACAGGGCTGGAGGAAACACCATATATTTT; cdr3_aa: CASSYRAGGNTIYF
clone_size: .; j_call: TRBJ2-7; v_call: TRBV6-6; d_call: TRBD1; cdr3_nt: TGTGCCAGCAGCTCATTCGACAGGGGAGATAACGAGCAGTACTTC; cdr3_aa: CASSSFDRGDNEQYF
clone_size: .; j_call: TRBJ2-5; v_call: TRBV10-2; d_call: TRBD2; cdr3_nt: TGCGCCAGCAGTTCCGGGACTAGCGGGGTGGGCGAGACCCAGTACTTC; cdr3_aa: CASSSGTSGVGETQYF
clone_size: .; j_call: TRBJ2-7; v_call: TRBV16; d_call: TRBD2; cdr3_nt: TGTGCCAGCAGCCGGGGGACTAGCGGGAGTTGGCACTACGAGCAGTACTTC; cdr3_aa: CASSRGTSGSWHYEQYF
clone_size: .; j_call: TRBJ2-2; v_call: TRBV7-9; d_call: .; cdr3_nt: TGTGCCAGCAGCTTATCTAACACCGGGGAGCTGTTTTTT; cdr3_aa: CASSLSNTGELFF
clone_size: .; j_call: TRBJ2-2; v_call: TRBV5-6; d_call: .; cdr3_nt: TGTGCCTCGGAGGGATGGGTGACCGGGGAGCTGTTTTTT; cdr3_aa: CASEGWVTGELFF
clone_size: .; j_call: TRBJ2-3; v_call: TRBV19; d_call: .; cdr3_nt: TGTGCCAGTAGTATTTTCGTTTCTGACACCACAGATACGCAGTATTTT; cdr3_aa: CASSIFVSDTTDTQYF
clone_size: .; j_call: TRBJ2-7; v_call: TRBV5-5; d_call: .; cdr3_nt: TGTGCCAGCAGCTGGAGGGGTACTCAGTACCAGCAGTACTTC; cdr3_aa: CASSWRGTQYQQYF
clone_size: .; j_call: TRBJ2-1; v_call: TRBV19; d_call: TRBD2; cdr3_nt: TGTGCCAGCCTCGGCTTAGCGGGAGGAAACAATGAGCAGTTCTTC; cdr3_aa: CASLGLAGGNNEQFF
clone_size: few; j_call: TRBJ2-1; v_call: TRBV5-4; d_call: TRBD1; cdr3_nt: TGTGCCAGCAGCCCGCGACAGGGGATGTACAATGAGCAGTTCTTC; cdr3_aa: CASSPRQGMYNEQFF
clone_size: once; j_call: TRBJ2-7; v_call: TRBV10-3; d_call: TRBD1; cdr3_nt: TGTGCCATCAGTGAGAGGGACAGATACGAGCAGTACTTC; cdr3_aa: CAISERDRYEQYF
clone_size: .; j_call: TRBJ2-1; v_call: TRBV10-3; d_call: TRBD2; cdr3_nt: TGTGCCATCAGTGAGTCGTACAGCGGGAGCTTCAATGAGCAGTTCTTC; cdr3_aa: CAISESYSGSFNEQFF
clone_size: few; j_call: TRBJ2-1; v_call: TRBV6-1; d_call: .; cdr3_nt: TGTGCCAGCAGTCCAGACGCAGGGGGGCACAATAGGCAGTTCTTC; cdr3_aa: CASSPDAGGHNRQFF
clone_size: .; j_call: TRBJ2-2; v_call: TRBV6-1; d_call: .; cdr3_nt: TGTGCCAGCAGTGCAACGAGGGCGCGGACCGGGGAGCTGTTTTTT; cdr3_aa: CASSATRARTGELFF
clone_size: .; j_call: TRBJ2-3; v_call: TRBV19; d_call: .; cdr3_nt: TGTGCCAGTAGATCCCGACAGACAGATACGCAGTATTTT; cdr3_aa: CASRSRQTDTQYF
clone_size: .; j_call: TRBJ2-1; v_call: TRBV18; d_call: .; cdr3_nt: TGTGCCAGCTCTAGGGACGGAACCTACAATGAGCAGTTCTTC; cdr3_aa: CASSRDGTYNEQFF
clone_size: .; j_call: TRBJ2-7; v_call: TRBV6-5; d_call: TRBD1; cdr3_nt: TGTGCCAGCAGCCCCGACAGGGGGGGATACGAGCAGTACTTC; cdr3_aa: CASSPDRGGYEQYF
clone_size: .; j_call: TRBJ2-3; v_call: TRBV5-1; d_call: .; cdr3_nt: TGCGCCAGCAGCTTGGTGGGTTTTACTAGCACAGATACGCAGTATTTT; cdr3_aa: CASSLVGFTSTDTQYF
clone_size: .; j_call: TRBJ1-1; v_call: TRBV28; d_call: TRBD1; cdr3_nt: TGTGCCAGCAGCCTGTGGGGCGACAGGGAAAAAGCTAAAACCGCCCCTTTCTTT; cdr3_aa: CASSLWGDREKAKTAPFF
clone_size: .; j_call: TRBJ2-7; v_call: TRBV27; d_call: TRBD2; cdr3_nt: TGTGCCAGCAGCCCCCTACCGGGACTAGTGAGCGAGCAGTACTTC; cdr3_aa: CASSPLPGLVSEQYF
clone_size: .; j_call: TRBJ2-2; v_call: TRBV7-2; d_call: .; cdr3_nt: TGTGCCAGCAGCCCGGGTCTGAAGGGGGAGCTGTTTTTT; cdr3_aa: CASSPGLKGELFF
clone_size: .; j_call: TRBJ1-2; v_call: TRBV5-8; d_call: .; cdr3_nt: TGTGCCAGCAGCTTGCAGCCAGAAAGGAACTATGGCTACACCTTC; cdr3_aa: CASSLQPERNYGYTF
clone_size: medium-sized; j_call: TRBJ2-7; v_call: TRBV6-6; d_call: .; cdr3_nt: TGTGCCAGCAGCGAGGGACACCTAGGCTCCTACGAGCAGTACTTC; cdr3_aa: CASSEGHLGSYEQYF
clone_size: .; j_call: TRBJ1-2; v_call: TRBV5-6; d_call: TRBD1; cdr3_nt: TGTGCCAGCACCCACGGGACAGGGGGAGGCTACACCTTC; cdr3_aa: CASTHGTGGGYTF
clone_size: few; j_call: TRBJ2-7; v_call: TRBV29-1; d_call: TRBD1; cdr3_nt: TGCAGCGTTATACGTCCGGGACAGGCATACGAGCAGTACTTC; cdr3_aa: CSVIRPGQAYEQYF
clone_size: .; j_call: TRBJ2-5; v_call: TRBV29-1; d_call: TRBD1; cdr3_nt: TGCAGCGTTGAGACAGGGGGAGGGGAGACCCAGTACTTC; cdr3_aa: CSVETGGGETQYF
clone_size: few; j_call: TRBJ1-6; v_call: TRBV27; d_call: TRBD1; cdr3_nt: TGTGCCAGCAGTCCTCGGGACAGGTGGAGCTCCTATAATTCACCCCTCCACTTT; cdr3_aa: CASSPRDRWSSYNSPLHF
clone_size: .; j_call: TRBJ2-3; v_call: TRBV30; d_call: .; cdr3_nt: TGTGCCTGGCGGGAATCGGCGGATACGCAGTATTTT; cdr3_aa: CAWRESADTQYF
clone_size: .; j_call: TRBJ2-7; v_call: TRBV20-1; d_call: .; cdr3_nt: TGCAGTGCTAGCGATACCTACGAGCAGTACTTC; cdr3_aa: CSASDTYEQYF
clone_size: few; j_call: TRBJ2-2; v_call: TRBV12-5; d_call: .; cdr3_nt: TGTGCTAGTGGTTTGGTGTTTTCCGGGGAGCTGTTTTTT; cdr3_aa: CASGLVFSGELFF
clone_size: .; j_call: TRBJ1-1; v_call: TRBV28; d_call: .; cdr3_nt: TGTGCCAGCAGTTTATCCTCGACTGAAGCTTTCTTT; cdr3_aa: CASSLSSTEAFF
clone_size: .; j_call: TRBJ2-5; v_call: TRBV2; d_call: .; cdr3_nt: TGTGCCAGCAGTGAAGCGCACGGGGAGCAGTACTTC; cdr3_aa: CASSEAHGEQYF
clone_size: .; j_call: TRBJ1-1; v_call: TRBV18; d_call: .; cdr3_nt: TGTGCCAGCTCACTTCGAGGGGGGATGAACACTGAAGCTTTCTTT; cdr3_aa: CASSLRGGMNTEAFF